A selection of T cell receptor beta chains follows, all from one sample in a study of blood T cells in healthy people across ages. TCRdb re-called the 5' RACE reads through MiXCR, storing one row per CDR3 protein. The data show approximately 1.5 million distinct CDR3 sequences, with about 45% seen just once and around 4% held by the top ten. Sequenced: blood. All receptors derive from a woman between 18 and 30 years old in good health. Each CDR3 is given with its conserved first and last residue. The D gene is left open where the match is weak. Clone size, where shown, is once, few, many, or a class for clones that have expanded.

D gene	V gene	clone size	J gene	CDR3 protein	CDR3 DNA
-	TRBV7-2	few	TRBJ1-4	CASSLTRTTNEKLFF	TGTGCCAGCAGCTTAACTAGAACAACTAATGAAAAACTGTTTTTT
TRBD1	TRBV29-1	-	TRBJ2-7	CSVSGLNRDRGSYEQYF	TGCAGCGTTTCAGGACTGAACCGGGACAGGGGCTCCTACGAGCAGTACTTC
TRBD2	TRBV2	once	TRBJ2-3	CASSKAGGPEDTQYF	TGTGCCAGCAGTAAAGCGGGGGGGCCCGAAGATACGCAGTATTTT
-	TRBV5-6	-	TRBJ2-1	CATGLSSYNEQFF	TGTGCTACAGGGCTTAGCTCCTACAATGAGCAGTTCTTC
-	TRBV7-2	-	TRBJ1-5	CASSLLPRQADFNQPQHF	TGTGCCAGCAGCTTACTCCCTAGACAGGCCGACTTCAATCAGCCCCAGCATTTT
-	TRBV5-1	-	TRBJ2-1	CASSPGGGGLQNEQFF	TGCGCCAGCAGCCCAGGAGGGGGGGGGCTACAAAATGAGCAGTTCTTC
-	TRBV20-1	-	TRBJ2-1	CSAPRGSSYNEQFF	TGCAGTGCTCCTCGGGGAAGCTCCTACAATGAGCAGTTCTTC
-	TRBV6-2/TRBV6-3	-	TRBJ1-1	CASSYSDLWGTETFF	TGTGCCAGCAGTTACTCGGACTTGTGGGGTACTGAAACTTTCTTT
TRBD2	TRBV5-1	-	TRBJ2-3	CASSPWPAGGVADTQYF	TGCGCCAGCAGCCCCTGGCCAGCGGGAGGGGTGGCAGATACGCAGTATTTT
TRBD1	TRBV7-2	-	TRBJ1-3	CASSLRSGQGGNTIYF	TGTGCCAGCAGCTTACGGTCGGGACAGGGAGGGAACACCATATATTTT
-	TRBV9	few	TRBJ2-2	CASSVAFRAGELFF	TGTGCCAGCAGCGTAGCTTTCAGGGCCGGGGAGCTGTTTTTT
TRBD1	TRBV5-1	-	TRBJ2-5	CASNGAPGQTSLETQYF	TGCGCCAGCAACGGAGCCCCGGGACAGACCTCCTTAGAGACCCAGTACTTC
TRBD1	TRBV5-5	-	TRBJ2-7	CASSWRRGQGSSYEQYF	TGTGCCAGCAGCTGGAGGAGGGGACAGGGGAGCTCCTACGAGCAGTACTTC
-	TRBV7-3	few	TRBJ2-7	CASSFGPQYEQYF	TGTGCCAGCAGCTTCGGCCCGCAATACGAGCAGTACTTC
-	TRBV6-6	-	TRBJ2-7	CASSYIWGDEQYF	TGTGCCAGCAGTTACATTTGGGGCGACGAGCAGTACTTC
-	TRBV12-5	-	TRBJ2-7	CASGSQPGTPRNEQYF	TGTGCTAGTGGGAGTCAGCCGGGGACGCCTAGGAATGAGCAGTACTTC
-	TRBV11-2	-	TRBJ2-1	CASDPVSGSPYNEQFF	TGTGCCAGCGATCCCGTAAGCGGGTCCCCCTACAATGAGCAGTTCTTC
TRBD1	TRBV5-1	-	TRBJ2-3	CASRPTGATDTQYF	TGCGCCAGCAGGCCGACAGGGGCCACAGATACGCAGTATTTT
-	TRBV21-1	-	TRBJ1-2	CASRNPRDSYYYGYTF	TGTGCCAGCAGGAACCCGCGGGACAGCTACTACTATGGCTACACCTTC
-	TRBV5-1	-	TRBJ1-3	CASSSATGISGNTIYF	TGCGCCAGCAGCTCGGCTACAGGAATATCTGGAAACACCATATATTTT
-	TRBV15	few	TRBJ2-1	CATSRDSTPLNEQFF	TGTGCCACCAGCAGAGACTCGACACCTCTCAATGAGCAGTTCTTC
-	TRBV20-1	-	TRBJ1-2	CSASPGLGRYTF	TGCAGTGCTAGTCCAGGGCTTGGACGCTACACCTTC
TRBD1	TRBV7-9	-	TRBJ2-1	CASSLLPGGAVNEQFF	TGTGCCAGCAGCTTACTTCCAGGGGGCGCAGTCAATGAGCAGTTCTTC
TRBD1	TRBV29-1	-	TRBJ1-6	CSVGGDSPNSPLHF	TGCAGCGTTGGCGGGGACAGTCCCAATTCACCCCTCCACTTT
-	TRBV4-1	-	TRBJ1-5	CASSQDPAGAGVRHF	TGCGCCAGCAGCCAAGATCCGGCAGGGGCCGGTGTAAGGCATTTT
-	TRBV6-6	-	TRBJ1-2	CASSPIVGYGYTF	TGTGCCAGCAGTCCGATCGTGGGCTATGGCTACACCTTC
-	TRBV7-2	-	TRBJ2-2	CASSNDRYTGELFF	TGTGCCAGCAGCAATGACAGATACACCGGGGAGCTGTTTTTT
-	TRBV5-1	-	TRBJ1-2	CASSFPPGGTNYGYTF	TGCGCCAGCAGCTTTCCGCCTGGAGGTACCAACTATGGCTACACCTTC
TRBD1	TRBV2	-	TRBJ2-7	CASRGDSLEQYF	TGTGCCAGCAGGGGGGACAGCCTCGAGCAGTACTTC
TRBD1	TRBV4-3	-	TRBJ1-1	CASSPSDRGYTEAFF	TGCGCCAGCAGCCCTTCAGACAGGGGGTACACTGAAGCTTTCTTT
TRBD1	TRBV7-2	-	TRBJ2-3	CASSFSRTGASTDTQYF	TGTGCCAGCAGCTTCTCTCGGACAGGGGCTAGCACAGATACGCAGTATTTT
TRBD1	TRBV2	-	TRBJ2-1	CASKRDRGPNEQFF	TGTGCCAGCAAGCGGGACAGGGGGCCGAATGAGCAGTTCTTC
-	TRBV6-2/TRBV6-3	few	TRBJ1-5	CASSLDQGYSNQPQHF	TGTGCCAGCAGTTTGGATCAGGGTTATAGCAATCAGCCCCAGCATTTT
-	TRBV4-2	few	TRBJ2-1	CASSQTTWRSLSYNEQFF	TGTGCCAGCAGCCAGACCACTTGGCGGAGCCTCTCCTACAATGAGCAGTTCTTC
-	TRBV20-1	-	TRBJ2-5	CSAPPGARETQYF	TGCAGTGCTCCTCCCGGGGCCAGAGAGACCCAGTACTTC
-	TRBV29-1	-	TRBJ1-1	CSVGRGLTNTEAFF	TGCAGCGTCGGCAGGGGCCTGACGAACACTGAAGCTTTCTTT
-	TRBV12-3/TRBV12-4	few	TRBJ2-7	CASRAQGNAYEQYF	TGTGCCAGCAGGGCGCAGGGGAATGCCTACGAGCAGTACTTC
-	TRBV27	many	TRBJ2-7	CASSLNPADYEQYF	TGTGCCAGCAGTTTAAATCCGGCTGACTACGAGCAGTACTTC
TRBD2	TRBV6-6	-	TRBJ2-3	CASRAQRGKTDTQYF	TGTGCCAGCAGGGCTCAGCGGGGGAAGACAGATACGCAGTATTTT
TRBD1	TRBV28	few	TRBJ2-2	CASSDRTGWNTGELFF	TGTGCCAGCAGTGACCGGACAGGCTGGAACACCGGGGAGCTGTTTTTT
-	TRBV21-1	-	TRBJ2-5	CASSGRVSETQYF	TGTGCCAGCAGCGGCAGGGTTTCTGAGACCCAGTACTTC
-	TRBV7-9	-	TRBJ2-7	CASTSLVVGRDPPYEQYF	TGTGCCAGCACCTCTCTTGTGGTGGGACGAGACCCACCCTACGAGCAGTACTTC
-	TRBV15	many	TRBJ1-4	CATSREFGQINEKLFF	TGTGCCACCAGCAGAGAGTTTGGCCAGATTAATGAAAAACTGTTTTTT
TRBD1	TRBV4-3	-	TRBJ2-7	CASSQDQAGQGAYEQYF	TGCGCCAGCAGCCAAGATCAGGCGGGACAGGGTGCCTACGAGCAGTACTTC
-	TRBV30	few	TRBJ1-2	CAWRTDNYGYTF	TGTGCCTGGAGGACGGATAACTATGGCTACACCTTC
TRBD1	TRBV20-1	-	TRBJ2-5	CGARPGTGLIGETQYF	TGCGGTGCCCGTCCGGGGACAGGGTTGATAGGAGAGACCCAGTACTTC
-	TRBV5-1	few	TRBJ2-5	CASSLLIGHEQYF	TGCGCCAGTAGCTTGCTGATAGGCCATGAGCAGTACTTC
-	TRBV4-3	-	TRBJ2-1	CASSQDPRGAYNEQFF	TGCGCCAGTAGCCAAGATCCACGGGGAGCATACAATGAGCAGTTCTTC
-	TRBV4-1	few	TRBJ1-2	CASSPPRGNYGYTF	TGCGCCAGCAGCCCCCCCAGGGGCAACTATGGCTACACCTTC
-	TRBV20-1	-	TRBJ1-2	CSVGRANYGYTF	TGCAGTGTTGGGAGAGCTAACTATGGCTACACCTTC
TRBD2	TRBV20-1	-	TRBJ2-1	CSARGLRTYNERFF	TGCAGTGCTAGGGGACTACGTACTTACAATGAGCGGTTCTTC
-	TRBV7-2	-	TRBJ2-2	CASSLYISGELFF	TGTGCCAGCAGCTTATATATTTCCGGGGAGCTGTTTTTT
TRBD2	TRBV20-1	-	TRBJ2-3	CSATSGRTSTDTQYF	TGCAGTGCCACTAGCGGGAGAACTAGCACAGATACGCAGTATTTT
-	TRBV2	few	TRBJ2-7	CASSGNEQYF	TGTGCCAGCTCAGGCAATGAGCAGTACTTC
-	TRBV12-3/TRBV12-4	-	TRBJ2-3	CASVNWGTDTQYF	TGTGCCAGCGTTAATTGGGGGACAGATACGCAGTATTTT